Shown below are 15 T cell receptor beta chains from a single sample sequenced in a study of radiotherapy plus CTLA-4 blockade in lung cancer. Method: immunoSEQ multiplex PCR; TCRdb's copy keeps in-frame clones and lacks some. Of some 64,000 clones listed, roughly 77% are singletons. This specimen was peripheral blood, taken from a patient treated with radiotherapy plus ipilimumab. The receptors originated from a human donor with non-small cell lung cancer who had a complete response to radiotherapy plus ipilimumab.

A single count supports this clone. The chain recombines TRBV5-1 with TRBJ2-3, with 7 bases aligning to TRBD1. Losses at the gene ends were 3 bases for V and 3 bases for J; bases not matched to a gene: 10. Germline V gene sequence: CDR1 SGHRS, CDR2 YFSETQ. The CDR3 is made up of 16 amino acids. CDR3 region: CASSWGGRGFTDTQYF. The CDR3, as DNA: TGCGCCAGCAGCTGGGGTGGCAGGGGGTTTACAGATACGCAGTATTTT.

The DNA of the CDR3 is TGTGCCTGGAGTGTCGATACCGGGACAGGGAAAGAGACCCAGTACTTC. Its translation is CAWSVDTGTGKETQYF. This chain connects TRBV30 to TRBJ2-5, with 9 bases aligning to TRBD1. Germline V lookup: CDR1 GTSNPN, CDR2 SVGIG (reference sequence). V lost 0 bases to trimming and J lost 3 bases; unmatched junction nucleotides: 8. This CDR3 has 16 amino acids.

The rearrangement uses TRBV6-5 and TRBJ2-1; D is tentatively TRBD1 or TRBD2 (6 bases each). The CDR3 consists of 15 residues. Trimming left V 5 bases short and J 2 bases short, with 13 bases between. In germline, CDR1 is MNHEY, CDR2 SVGAGI. In DNA form, the CDR3 reads TGTGCCAGCAGTACCATGGGGGGCCCCTACAATGAGCAGTTCTTC. Translation: CASSTMGGPYNEQFF.

V and J are TRBV10-3 and TRBJ1-1, with D unclear. The germline V gene encodes CDR1 ENHRY and CDR2 SYGVKD. CDR3 length: 11 amino acids. V was trimmed by 4 bases and J by 6 bases, leaving 6 bases between them. This chain's CDR3 is CAISARAEAFF. Written as DNA, the CDR3 is TGTGCCATCAGTGCACGGGCTGAAGCTTTCTTT.

This clone has a handful of counts. The chain carries TRBV10-1 and TRBJ1-3; no clear D gene. The CDR3 is made up of 15 amino acids. Trimming shortened V by 0 bases and J by 0 bases, and 6 bases separated the two germline ends. Germline CDR1 reads WNHNN; CDR2 reads SYGVQD (reference sequence). The CDR3 coding sequence is TGCGCCAGCAGTGAGTCGTCGAGCTCTGGAAACACCATATATTTT. Amino acids: CASSESSSSGNTIYF.

This clone was picked up a small number of times. The rearrangement links TRBV30 to TRBJ2-6; D possibly corresponds to TRBD2 (5 bases). CDR3 length: 16 residues. The V gene lost 2 bases and the J gene lost 4 bases, with 15 bases spanning the gap. CDR1 and CDR2 (germline): GTSNPN, SVGIG (reference sequence). The CDR3 DNA sequence: TGTGCCTGGAGTCCCACGAGGGCGTTAGGGGCCAACGTCCTGACTTTC. Its protein product is CAWSPTRALGANVLTF. Full variable domain (missing parts from reference TRBV30 and TRBJ2-6): SQTIHQWPATLVQPVGSPLSLECTVEGTSNPNLYWYRQAAGRGLQLLFYSVGIGQISSEVPQNLSASRPQDRQFILSSKKLLLSDSGFYLCAWSPTRALGANVLTFGAGSRLTVL.

The chain employs TRBV18 and TRBJ2-2; unclear D gene. V was trimmed by 2 bases and J by 8 bases, leaving 24 bases between them. The CDR3 loop spans 18 amino acids. CDR1 and CDR2 from the germline V gene are KGHSH and LQKENI. The CDR3, as DNA: TGTGCCAGCTCACCAGTTCCTGGCTCCAGTACCTCTCCGGGGGAGCTGTTTTTT. Its protein is CASSPVPGSSTSPGELFF. Supplemented by reference TRBV18 and TRBJ2-2, the full variable domain reads NAGVMQNPRHLVRRRGQEARLRCSPMKGHSHVYWYRQLPEEGLKFMVYLQKENIIDESGMPKERFSAEFPKEGPSILRIQQVVRGDSAAYFCASSPVPGSSTSPGELFFGEGSRLTVL.

The CDR3 sequence: CASSFTGTGKDGYTF. CDR3 coding DNA: TGTGCCAGCAGTTTTACCGGGACAGGGAAGGATGGCTACACCTTC. The chain combines TRBV27 with TRBJ1-2; 9 nucleotides agree with TRBD1. The junction had 8 bases not matched to a gene; V was cut back by 3 bases and J by 6 bases. Germline CDR1 is MNHEY and CDR2 is SMNVEV (reference sequence). The CDR3 consists of 15 residues.

The V gene is TRBV15, the J gene TRBJ1-5; 9 bases align to TRBD1. In germline, CDR1 is LNHNV, CDR2 YYDKDF (reference sequence). V lost 1 base and J lost 7; bases outside the gene matches: 5. CDR3 length: 15 residues. The DNA for the CDR3 is TGTGCCACCAGCAGAGCCAACACAGGGGGCCAGCCCCAGCATTTT. It codes for CATSRANTGGQPQHF.

The chain couples TRBV6-1 to TRBJ1-1; 9 nucleotides agree with TRBD1. The germline V gene encodes CDR1 MNHNS and CDR2 SASEGT. The CDR3 totals 13 residues. Trimming cost V 7 bases and J 4 bases; bases outside gene matches: 4. Here the CDR3 reads CASKMGQGTEAFF. The CDR3 nucleotides read TGTGCCAGCAAGATGGGACAGGGCACTGAAGCTTTCTTT.

The J gene is TRBJ2-3, the V gene TRBV30; 7 bases align to TRBD1. Trimming cost V 8 bases and J 5 bases; bases outside gene matches: 22. This CDR3 contains 17 residues. In germline, CDR1 is GTSNPN, CDR2 SVGIG (reference sequence). This CDR3 is CARGSPTGNTGGDTQYF. The CDR3 DNA reads as TGTGCCAGAGGGTCCCCGACAGGGAATACGGGCGGAGATACGCAGTATTTT.

This chain joins TRBV11-2 and TRBJ2-3; 7 bases are a match to TRBD1. Germline V gene lookup returns CDR1 SGHAT and CDR2 FQNNGV. The CDR3 runs to 15 residues. V trimming: 1 base; J trimming: 2 bases; junction bases outside the gene matches: 3. CDR3 DNA sequence: TGTGCCAGCAGCTTAGGACAGGGTGACACAGATACGCAGTATTTT. This gives the protein CASSLGQGDTDTQYF.

V usage is TRBV2 and J usage is TRBJ2-7; the D gene is possibly TRBD1 (6 bases). The CDR3 sequence is 13 residues long. Trimming took off 7 bases at V and 5 bases at J, with 15 bases between the two ends. Germline loops: CDR1 SNHLY, CDR2 FYNNEI. CDR3 sequence: CASTLGAVDEQYV. CDR3 DNA: TGTGCCAGCACCCTGGGGGCAGTTGACGAGCAGTACGTC.

The chain has TRBV29-1 and TRBJ1-2; 12 positions match TRBD1. The CDR3 runs to 13 residues. CDR1 is SQVTM and CDR2 is ANQGSEA in the germline V gene. V was clipped by 8 bases and J by 6 bases; unmatched bases: 7. The CDR3 loop reads CSSGTGGADGYTF. CDR3 in DNA: TGCAGCTCCGGGACAGGGGGCGCGGATGGCTACACCTTC.

The chain couples TRBV5-4 to TRBJ1-2; D is possibly TRBD1 (5 bases). CDR3 length: 14 residues. V was pared by 2 bases and J by 7 bases, with 15 bases between. Germline V lookup: CDR1 SGHNT, CDR2 YYREEE (reference sequence). The CDR3 spells CASSFWGSYSGYTF. CDR3 DNA sequence: TGTGCCAGCAGCTTCTGGGGGTCCTACTCTGGCTACACCTTC.